This TCR beta chain appears in the sequencing data of a study of tumour-infiltrating T cells in Burkitt lymphoma. This clone was detected only a few times. Germline CDR1 SGHRS, CDR2 YFSETQ. The CDR3 has 15 residues. Trimming removed 0 bases from V and 5 bases from J, with 14 bases in between. Repertoires were generated with immunoSEQ multiplex PCR, while TCRdb's copy carries only in-frame clones and drops some. Here the sample spans 15,000 to 20,000 clones, about 77% being singletons. Sequenced: tumor tissue. The TCR sequence derives from a human donor with diffuse large B-cell lymphoma. The chain joins TRBV5-1 to TRBJ2-5; D gene uncertain. CDR3 in DNA: TGCGCCAGCAGCTTGGAGGGATATTCTGCTGAGACCCAGTACTTC. It codes for CASSLEGYSAETQYF.